The 3 T cell receptor beta chains below all came from one sample that was sequenced in a study of CD8 T cells in ankylosing spondylitis. Study results and limitations: Blood of patients with ankylosing spondylitis appeared to be characterized by a TCR beta motif of eight highly homologous variants.

Which antigens these TCRs recognize remains unknown. TCRdb re-called the 5' RACE reads with MiXCR, one entry per CDR3 protein. The profile covers around 770,000 distinct CDR3 sequences, with 10% to 15% appearing a single time and 0.51% taken by the ten largest. Source material: blood, either unsorted or a sorted T cell fraction (not recorded which). Source of these receptors: a male donor with ankylosing spondylitis.

There are many counts of this clonotype. The J gene is TRBJ2-1, the V gene TRBV5-1, with TRBD2 identical over 9 bases. J lost 4 bases, V lost 4 bases, and 9 bases had no gene match. The CDR3 consists of 16 residues. Germline V gene data show CDR1 as SGHRS and CDR2 as YFSETQ. As DNA, the CDR3 is TGCGCCAGCAGCCAAGGCGGCGGGAGGGAATACAATGAGCAGTTCTTC. Its translation is CASSQGGGREYNEQFF.

The J gene is TRBJ1-1, the V gene TRBV18; TRBD1 might be the D (5 bases). Trimming pared 6 bases from V and 4 bases from J, leaving 12 bases between. CDR3 length: 13 residues. CDR1 is KGHSH, CDR2 LQKENI, per germline. In nucleotides, the CDR3 is TGTGCCAGCTCTTGGGCAGGGACCACTGAAGCTTTCTTT. Translating gives CASSWAGTTEAFF.

This chain joins TRBV5-1 and TRBJ2-5; D remains unclear. This CDR3 comprises 13 residues. Germline loops: CDR1 SGHRS, CDR2 YFSETQ. With 7 bases removed from V and 4 bases from J, the gap between germline ends came to 14 bases. The CDR3 DNA follows: TGCGCCAGCGGATGGGTAGGAAGAGAGACCCAGTACTTC. Residues: CASGWVGRETQYF.